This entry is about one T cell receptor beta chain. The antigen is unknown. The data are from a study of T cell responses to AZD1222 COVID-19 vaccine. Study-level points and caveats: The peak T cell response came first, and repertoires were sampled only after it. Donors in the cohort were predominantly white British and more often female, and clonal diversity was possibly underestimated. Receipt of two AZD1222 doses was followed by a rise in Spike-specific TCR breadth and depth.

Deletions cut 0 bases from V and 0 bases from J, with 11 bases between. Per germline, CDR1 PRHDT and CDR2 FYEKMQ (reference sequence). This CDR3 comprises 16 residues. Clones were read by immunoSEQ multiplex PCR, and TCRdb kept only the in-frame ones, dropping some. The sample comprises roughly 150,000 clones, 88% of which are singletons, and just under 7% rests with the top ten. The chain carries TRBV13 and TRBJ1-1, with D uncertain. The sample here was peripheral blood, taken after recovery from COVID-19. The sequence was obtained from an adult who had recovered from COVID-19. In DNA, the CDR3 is TGTGCCAGCAGCTTAGGCCAAAGCAAAATGAACACTGAAGCTTTCTTT. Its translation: CASSLGQSKMNTEAFF.